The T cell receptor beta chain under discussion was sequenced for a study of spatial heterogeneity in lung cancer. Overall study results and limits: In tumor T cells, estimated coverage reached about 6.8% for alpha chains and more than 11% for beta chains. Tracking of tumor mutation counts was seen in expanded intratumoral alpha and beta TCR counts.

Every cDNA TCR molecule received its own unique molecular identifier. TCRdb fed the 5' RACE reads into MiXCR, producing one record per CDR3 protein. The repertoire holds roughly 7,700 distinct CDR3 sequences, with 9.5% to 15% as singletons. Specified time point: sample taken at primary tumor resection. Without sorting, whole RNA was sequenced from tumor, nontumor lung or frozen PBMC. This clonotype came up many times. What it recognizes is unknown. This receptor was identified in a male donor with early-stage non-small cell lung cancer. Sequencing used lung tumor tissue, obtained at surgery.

Here the CDR3 DNA reads TGCGCCAGCAGCCAAGTCGGACGGTCGAACACTGAAGCTTTCTTT. Translated: CASSQVGRSNTEAFF. The rearrangement joins TRBV4-3 to TRBJ1-1; D gene uncertain. Germline V CDR1 and CDR2: LGHNA, YSLEER. The CDR3 has 15 residues. The V and J ends lost 1 base and 1 base respectively, with 10 bases between them.